Each of the 28 T cell receptor beta chains below was sequenced from the same sample in a study of T cells in Graves' hyperthyroidism and ophthalmopathy (dated by TCRdb to the late 2010s). Library prep was done by multiplex PCR. Reads for this sample came from an Illumina HiSeq 2000. The TCR beta CDR3 regions were amplified from the RNA transcripts. For the first round of RT-PCR on the TCR CDR3, the HTBI primer set was used together with the Qiagen OneStep RT-PCR kit. TCRdb reprocessed the public reads (quality trimming at Q25 with fastp, clone calling with MiXCR) and kept in-frame beta chains. Duplicate CDR3 protein sequences are folded into a single record with the most common DNA and genes. Across this sample there are over 300,000 distinct CDR3 sequences, with 12% to 15% seen only once. The ten most abundant clones make up 34% of the sample. Sequencing was performed on blood. These receptors all stem from a middle-aged woman with Graves' ophthalmopathy.

This clonotype came up a few times. V usage is TRBV6-5 and J usage is TRBJ2-6; 7 bases agree with TRBD1. Germline values: CDR1 MNHEY, CDR2 SVGAGI. V shed 2 bases, J shed 0 bases, and the junction held 7 bases outside the gene matches. This CDR3 has 18 residues. The CDR3 spells CASSYRDRQDSGANVLTF. CDR3 nucleotides: TGTGCCAGCAGTTACCGGGACAGACAAGACTCTGGGGCCAACGTCCTGACTTTC.

The sample holds many counts of this clonotype. This rearrangement joins TRBV27 to TRBJ2-3; 13 bases are a match to TRBD2. The CDR3 covers 17 residues. V lost 4 bases to trimming and J lost 5 bases; unmatched junction nucleotides: 9. Germline CDR1 MNHEY, CDR2 SMNVEV (reference sequence). CDR3 DNA sequence: TGTGCCAGCAGTTCCGTAATACTAGCGGGAGGGGGAGATACGCAGTATTTT. Translating it yields CASSSVILAGGGDTQYF.

This clonotype occurred many times. This rearrangement joins TRBV29-1 to TRBJ1-1, with a tentative D call TRBD1 (5 bases). V was trimmed by 6 bases and J by 3 bases, leaving 17 bases between them. The CDR3 has 14 amino acids. Germline CDR1 SQVTM, CDR2 ANQGSEA. CDR3 sequence reads: CSVLPWGGDTEAFF. DNA of the CDR3: TGCAGCGTCCTCCCTTGGGGAGGGGACACTGAAGCTTTCTTT.

This clonotype has a count of ten or more. V usage is TRBV24-1 and J usage is TRBJ2-2, with D perhaps matching TRBD1 or TRBD2 (6 bases each). Germline-derived CDR1 and CDR2 are KGHDR and SFDVKD. This CDR3 contains 18 residues. V lost 6 bases and J 2 bases, leaving 21 bases between the germline ends. CDR3 coding DNA: TGTGCCACCAGTCCTCCGGGGGCGTCAATAATTAACACCGGGGAGCTGTTTTTT. This encodes CATSPPGASIINTGELFF.

This clonotype has ten or more counts. The rearrangement joins TRBV2 to TRBJ2-3; TRBD2 agrees at 7 bases. After removal of 5 bases from V and 0 bases from J, the junction contained 5 bases not matched to a gene. Germline CDR1 is SNHLY and CDR2 is FYNNEI. The CDR3 spans 15 residues. The CDR3 sequence is CASSSGGSSTDTQYF. CDR3 DNA sequence: TGTGCCAGCAGTTCGGGGGGTTCTAGCACAGATACGCAGTATTTT.

The genes are TRBV7-9 and TRBJ2-7; TRBD1 matches at 12 bases. This CDR3 contains 17 residues. The V segment lost 5 bases and the J segment 7 bases; nucleotides outside the gene matches: 15. Germline V gene sequence: CDR1 SEHNR, CDR2 FQNEAQ (reference sequence). The CDR3 DNA is TGTGCCAGCAGCGCCGACACCGGGACAGGGGGCGCGGGGGAGCAGTACTTC. Amino acid sequence: CASSADTGTGGAGEQYF.

Regarding this clonotype: The conserved closing phenylalanine or tryptophan is absent in this CDR3, likely reflecting a read error. The genes are TRBV5-8 and TRBJ2-3; 7 bases line up with TRBD1. Per the germline V gene, CDR1 is SGHTS and CDR2 is YDEGEE. The V segment lost 5 bases and the J segment 0 bases; nucleotides outside the gene matches: 9. The CDR3 has 16 residues. The CDR3 region has the DNA TGTGCCAGCAGTGATCGGACAGGTCCGAGCACAGATACGCAGTATCTT. Translation gives CASSDRTGPSTDTQYL.

The rearrangement uses TRBV20-1 and TRBJ2-5; D gene unclear. The CDR3 spans 13 residues. Germline V gene lookup returns CDR1 DFQATT and CDR2 SNEGSKA (reference sequence). V was trimmed by 6 bases and J by 5 bases, leaving 16 bases between them. The CDR3 reads CSAKWPSQETQYF. CDR3 DNA sequence: TGCAGTGCAAAGTGGCCGTCTCAGGAGACCCAGTACTTC.

This clonotype came up a few times. The chain employs TRBV19 and TRBJ2-1, with 10 bases that match TRBD2. This CDR3 comprises 13 residues. V was clipped by 5 bases and J by 10 bases; unmatched bases: 5. Germline assignment: CDR1 LNHDA and CDR2 SQIVND (reference sequence). The chain's CDR3 is CASSVLGLAEQFF. The CDR3 bases are TGTGCCAGTAGTGTATTGGGACTAGCGGAGCAGTTCTTC.

This clonotype appeared a few times. The chain uses TRBV3-1 and TRBJ2-1, with D uncertain. V was cut by 3 bases and J by 6 bases, with 6 bases left in between. This CDR3 is 12 amino acids long. CDR1 and CDR2 from the germline V gene are LGHDT and YNNKEL (reference sequence). CDR3 amino acids: CASSHMANEQFF. CDR3 coding DNA: TGTGCCAGCAGCCACATGGCCAATGAGCAGTTCTTC.

This clonotype appeared a few times. The J gene is TRBJ1-1, the V gene TRBV27; D remains unclear. CDR1 MNHEY and CDR2 SMNVEV come from the germline V gene (reference sequence). The CDR3 is made up of 11 amino acids. Trimming took 4 bases from V and 6 from J, leaving 6 bases between them. CDR3 region: CASSSGAEAFF. The CDR3 nucleotides read TGTGCCAGCAGTTCTGGGGCTGAAGCTTTCTTT.

This clonotype was counted ten times or more. The chain is built from TRBV12-3 or TRBV12-4 and TRBJ2-6, with no clear D. CDR3 length: 13 amino acids. Trimming shortened V by 7 bases and J by 5 bases, and 9 bases separated the two germline ends. The CDR3 protein is CASTTGRANVLTF. For the CDR3, the DNA is TGTGCCAGCACCACCGGAAGGGCCAACGTCCTGACTTTC.

This clonotype was found many times. The chain links TRBV12-3 or TRBV12-4 to TRBJ2-1; the D is unclear. The germline V and J ends were trimmed by 6 bases and 12 bases, with 12 bases remaining between them. This CDR3 has 11 residues. The CDR3 region has the DNA TGTGCCAGCAGCCAATCCGAAACGCAGTTCTTC. Protein: CASSQSETQFF.

This clonotype was found many times. The chain combines TRBV3-1 with TRBJ1-1; 9 bases line up with TRBD1. The V and J ends lost 1 base and 6 bases, in that order; junction bases with no gene match: 0. The germline gives CDR1 LGHDT, CDR2 YNNKEL (reference sequence). The CDR3 totals 13 residues. CDR3 in DNA: TGTGCCAGCAGCCAAGGACAGGGGGCTGAAGCTTTCTTT. Its protein product is CASSQGQGAEAFF.

This clonotype was seen a few times. The chain combines TRBV11-2 with TRBJ2-7; 8 bases align to TRBD2. The CDR3 loop spans 14 amino acids. Germline assignment: CDR1 SGHAT and CDR2 FQNNGV. V shed 0 bases and J 7 bases; nucleotides not matched to a gene: 5. The CDR3 DNA reads as TGTGCCAGCAGCTTAGACCCAGCGGGGGTTGAGCAGTACTTC. Its translation: CASSLDPAGVEQYF.

The sample holds many counts of this clonotype. The V and J genes are TRBV28 and TRBJ1-5, with D perhaps matching TRBD1 (6 bases). This CDR3 spans 16 amino acids. Per the germline V gene, CDR1 is MDHEN and CDR2 is SYDVKM. The ends were cut back, 3 bases at V and 0 bases at J, with 12 bases in the middle. Here the CDR3 DNA reads TGTGCCAGCAGTTTTTCAGGGACAAATAGCAATCAGCCCCAGCATTTT. It is translated as CASSFSGTNSNQPQHF.

This clonotype has a count of ten or more. The chain recombines TRBV2 with TRBJ2-7; D unresolved. Trimming cost V 6 bases and J 7 bases, with 13 bases left between them. The CDR3 consists of 12 residues. Germline loops: CDR1 SNHLY, CDR2 FYNNEI. The CDR3 loop reads CASSLGPGEQYF. In DNA form, the CDR3 reads TGTGCCAGCAGCCTTGGACCCGGGGAGCAGTACTTC.

This chain links TRBV27 with TRBJ1-2; D not resolved. CDR1 is MNHEY and CDR2 is SMNVEV in the germline V gene (reference sequence). The CDR3 has 13 amino acids. V shed 0 bases and J shed 6 bases, with 8 bases lying between them. The CDR3 protein is CASSLSPGDGYTF. CDR3 nucleotides: TGTGCCAGCAGTTTATCGCCTGGGGATGGCTACACCTTC.

Ten or more counts support this clonotype. The CDR3 bases are TGTGCCAGCAGCCCGACGGACAGGGAAGCCGGGGAGCTGTTTTTT. It is translated as CASSPTDREAGELFF. The V gene is TRBV2, the J gene TRBJ2-2; 8 bases are a match to TRBD1. The trim removed 6 bases at V and 6 bases at J, leaving 9 bases unmatched. Germline V gene lookup returns CDR1 SNHLY and CDR2 FYNNEI. The CDR3 has 15 residues. Full variable domain (outside the CDR3, taken from reference TRBV2 and TRBJ2-2): EPEVTQTPSHQVTQMGQEVILRCVPISNHLYFYWYRQILGQKVEFLVSFYNNEISEKSEIFDDQFSVERPDGSNFTLKIRSTKLEDSAMYFCASSPTDREAGELFFGEGSRLTVL.

The chain carries TRBV24-1 and TRBJ2-3, with D perhaps given as TRBD1 or TRBD2 (6 bases each). From germline, CDR1 is KGHDR and CDR2 SFDVKD. The CDR3 runs 15 residues. The V end lost 3 bases, the J end lost 0 bases, and 9 bases lay between the germline ends. In nucleotides, the CDR3 is TGTGCCACCAGTGATAGGGGGGACAGCACAGATACGCAGTATTTT. Protein sequence: CATSDRGDSTDTQYF.

The table lists this clonotype with many counts. The chain has TRBV20-1 and TRBJ1-1; TRBD1 might be the D (6 bases). The germline V gene encodes CDR1 DFQATT and CDR2 SNEGSKA (reference sequence). CDR3 length equals 18 residues. V was clipped by 0 bases and J by 0 bases, with 20 bases between them. This CDR3 is CSARDWFRGGIMNTEAFF. CDR3 nucleotides: TGCAGTGCTAGAGATTGGTTCAGAGGGGGGATTATGAACACTGAAGCTTTCTTT.

V usage is TRBV5-5 and J usage is TRBJ2-2; the D gene is possibly TRBD1 (5 bases). V gave up 6 bases and J gave up 5 bases, with 20 bases separating them. This CDR3 is 16 amino acids long. Germline V CDR1 and CDR2: SGHKS, YYEKEE (reference sequence). CDR3 region: CASKAWIRDSTGELFF. The CDR3 nucleotides are TGTGCCAGCAAAGCTTGGATCAGGGATTCAACCGGGGAGCTGTTTTTT.

The genes are TRBV14 and TRBJ2-7; 10 nucleotides align to TRBD1. Germline V CDR1 and CDR2: SGHDN, FVKESK. This CDR3 spans 15 amino acids. Losses at the gene ends were 1 base for V and 2 bases for J; bases not matched to a gene: 2. The CDR3 DNA is TGTGCCAGCAGCCAAGGCGGGACAGGGGCCTACGAGCAGTACTTC. Its protein is CASSQGGTGAYEQYF.

This clonotype showed up many times. The gene calls are TRBV12-3 or TRBV12-4 and TRBJ1-1; possible D gene TRBD1, 5 bases. CDR3 size: 17 residues. V was cut by 1 base and J by 6 bases, with 21 bases left in between. CDR3 region: CASSLVPPSQGVAEAFF. The CDR3 bases are TGTGCCAGCAGTTTAGTACCCCCTTCTCAGGGTGTAGCTGAAGCTTTCTTT.

This clonotype was picked up many times. The chain uses TRBV3-1 and TRBJ1-4, with a tentative D call TRBD1 (5 bases). The CDR3 extends over 16 amino acids. Trimming removed 0 bases at V and 5 bases at J, with 13 bases between. Per the germline V gene, CDR1 is LGHDT and CDR2 is YNNKEL (reference sequence). CDR3 sequence (DNA): TGTGCCAGCAGCCAAGATGGGCAGGGCGGGAATGAAAAACTGTTTTTT. Its translation: CASSQDGQGGNEKLFF.

The sample holds many counts of this clonotype. The chain carries TRBV11-2 and TRBJ2-2, with D uncertain. This CDR3 region has 13 residues. V lost 8 bases and J lost 0, with 7 bases in between. The germline V gene encodes CDR1 SGHAT and CDR2 FQNNGV. The DNA of the CDR3 is TGTGCCAGCCGGCACGCGAACACCGGGGAGCTGTTTTTT. Translating gives CASRHANTGELFF.

As to this clonotype: The junction departs from germline at one end; a sequencing error may be responsible. The gene calls are TRBV5-4 and TRBJ2-6; D tentatively reads TRBD1 or TRBD2 (5 bases each). Per germline, CDR1 SGHNT and CDR2 YYREEE (reference sequence). The CDR3 contains 17 residues. The CDR3 loop is CASSLAGKGSGANVLTF. The CDR3 DNA reads TGCGCCAGCAGCTTGGCCGGGAAGGGGTCTGGGGCCAACGTCCTGACTTTC. The complete variable domain, with remaining parts taken from reference TRBV5-4 and TRBJ2-6, reads ETGVTQSPTHLIKTRGQQVTLRCSSQSGHNTVSWYQQALGQGPQFIFQYYREEENGRGNFPPRFSGLQFPNYSSELNVNALELDDSALYLCASSLAGKGSGANVLTFGAGSRLTVL.

This chain joins TRBV6-2 or TRBV6-3 and TRBJ1-5; maybe TRBD1 (6 bases). The CDR3 loop spans 17 amino acids. In germline, CDR1 is MNHEY, CDR2 SVGEGT. V was shortened by 0 bases and J by 3 bases, with 15 bases between the two germline ends. For the CDR3, the DNA is TGTGCCAGCAGTTACTCGACCAGGGGAGTTGACAATCAGCCCCAGCATTTT. Its protein is CASSYSTRGVDNQPQHF.